This T cell receptor (beta chain) was observed in a study of blood T cell repertoires in COVID-19. Germline-derived CDR1 and CDR2 are MNHEY and SVGAGI. This CDR3 has 13 residues. With 6 bases removed from V and 7 bases from J, the gap between germline ends came to 13 bases. How the authors handled the data: For nucleated cells, counts were estimated from reference gene primer amplification. Repertoires were generated with immunoSEQ multiplex PCR, while TCRdb's copy carries only in-frame clones and drops some. V and J calls plus clone size are reproduced from that table; the DNA served to infer D and trimming. Among 230,000 or so clones listed, roughly 89% were seen once. Seattle researchers signed up patients amid active infection and tracked them longitudinally.

The receptor comes from an older woman with COVID-19, enrolled during active disease. Material: peripheral blood. The chain employs TRBV6-5 and TRBJ1-3; the D gene is possibly TRBD1 (5 bases). The CDR3 DNA sequence: TGTGCCAGCAGACGTCCCGGGGGGAACACCATATATTTT. Residues: CASRRPGGNTIYF.